This T cell receptor (beta chain) was recorded in a study of beta chain features in type 1 diabetes (dated by TCRdb to 2017 to 2018). Regarding the complete study: No differences in mean age, gender distribution, total cell number or subset yield were found between patients and healthy donors. Across all samples, almost 110 million sorted cells were examined, and cell number per subset correlated strongly with RNA yield. The study compared the TCRB repertoires of sorted circulating CD4+ T cell subsets in recently diagnosed type 1 diabetes patients with those in matched healthy donors. Regulatory and stem cell-like memory subsets were isolated from only 8 patients and about eight healthy donors, whereas naive and central memory subsets came from all 30 or so donors. The full study reports these points: Because cDNA was sequenced instead of genomic DNA, activated cells with high expression could be over-represented, although the groups did not differ in activation or CD3 levels. At VDJ recombination sites, type 1 diabetes patients had fewer insertions and more deleted nucleotides, which implies abnormalities in thymic rearrangement. Only small numbers of individuals were included in the HLA sub-analyses, which left unresolved whether HLA type had any influence on TCRB rearrangement. PCR might favor shorter templates, but patient and control samples were amplified and corrected together, so any skew would affect both groups equally. Naive, central memory and regulatory TCRB repertoires appeared more similar among patients than among healthy donors. A moderate but significant shortening of TCRB CDR3 length was observed in type 1 diabetes patients in all four CD4+ subsets.

On this clone: The target of this receptor is not known. Base qualities were left out, and no much larger clone turns up one base away.

Reading the germline V gene gives CDR1 MDHEN and CDR2 SYDVKM. Taken from cysteine to phenylalanine, the CDR3 has 15 residues. The only DNA kept is the CDR3, 45 bases in frame from the first base. V is cut by 6 bases and J by 8 bases, and the space between the germline ends is 19 bases. A single peripheral blood draw of about 116 mL on average was collected from each donor into heparinised tubes. Using a panel that included CD45RO, CCR7, CD25, CD127, CD95 and CD27, naive, central memory, regulatory and stem cell-like memory CD4+ T cells were sorted on a BD FACSAria II. All sorted populations exceeded 95% purity. PBMCs were isolated right away by Lymphoprep density gradient centrifugation and were stained directly, without culture. To minimize batch effects, samples were stained and sorted in pairs, one healthy donor with one patient per experiment. The entire amount of isolated RNA was reverse transcribed using the High Capacity cDNA Reverse Transcription Kit, so the sequenced TCRB transcripts were expressed ones. Deep immunoSEQ sequencing was applied to naive, central memory and regulatory T cell samples, giving an average of roughly 3.5 million total reads per sample. After sorted cells were lysed in RLT buffer, RNA was extracted with DNase-treated RNeasy Micro or Mini kits, with the choice depending on cell number. Each cell subset was processed on its own to prevent cross-contamination, while patient and healthy donor samples were processed together. The immunoSEQ multiplex PCR was used to amplify TCRB sequences from cDNA, generating 87-bp fragments that spanned the CDR3 region. Amplicons were sequenced on the Illumina HiSeq platform. Turning to the authors' computational methods: PCR bias was corrected computationally using synthetic template baselines, and reads within Hamming distance 2 were collapsed, with unmergeable singletons discarded. Reads were aligned to IMGT to assign V, D and J genes, CDR3 length, and insertions or deletions at six rearrangement sites. Within each subset, clonotype counts were normalized to sorted cell number, after which true diversity and Gini coefficients were computed with the tcR R package. The overlap coefficient, calculated on TCRB nucleotide sequences, was used to measure repertoire sharing. Out-of-frame TCRB sequences from naive cells were analyzed to stand in for the pre-selection repertoire. TCRdb took over this immuneACCESS table, retaining in-frame rearrangements with V and J assigned. Such tables are incomplete; in checked studies, under half of the missing clones stem from an unresolved V gene, and the remainder is unexplained. V and J calls and clone size are given by that table; D and trimming were obtained from the DNA. This sample comprises just over 600,000 clones, 15% to 19% of them detected only once. More than 0.08% of the sample rests with the top ten.

Sequenced sample: naive CD4+ T cells from blood. The label giving this sample's cell subset or site can be read as: true naive CD4+ T cells. The rearrangement joined TRBV28 to TRBJ1-4; the D region possibly corresponds to TRBD1 (6 bases align). The receptor comes from a man aged 18 to 30 in good health. The DNA sequence is as follows: TGTGCCAGCAGAGACCTGGGGGCCAAGGGGGAAAAACTGTTTTTT. It codes for CASRDLGAKGEKLFF.